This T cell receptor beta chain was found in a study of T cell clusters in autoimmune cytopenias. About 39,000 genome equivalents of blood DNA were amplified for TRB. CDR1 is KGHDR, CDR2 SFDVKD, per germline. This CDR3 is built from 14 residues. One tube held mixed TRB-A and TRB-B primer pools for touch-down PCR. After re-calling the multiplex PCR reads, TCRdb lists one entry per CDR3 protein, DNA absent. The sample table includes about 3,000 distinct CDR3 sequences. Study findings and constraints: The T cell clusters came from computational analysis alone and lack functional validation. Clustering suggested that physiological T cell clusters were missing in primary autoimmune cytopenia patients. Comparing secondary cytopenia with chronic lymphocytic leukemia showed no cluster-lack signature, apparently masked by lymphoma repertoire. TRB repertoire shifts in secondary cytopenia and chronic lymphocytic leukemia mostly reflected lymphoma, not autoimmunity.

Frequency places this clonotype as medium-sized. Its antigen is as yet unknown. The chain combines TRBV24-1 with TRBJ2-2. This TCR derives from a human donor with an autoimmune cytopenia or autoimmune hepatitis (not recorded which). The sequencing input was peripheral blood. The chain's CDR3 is CATSDFLDGGELFF.